This passage covers 30 T cell receptor beta chains from one sample sequenced in a study of cytomegalovirus exposure and HLA in healthy donors. With 60 Vbeta and 13 Jbeta primers, the PCR was carried out. Produced via immunoSEQ multiplex PCR; TCRdb's table is partial and in-frame only. The clone table shows more than 95,000 clones, with the ten largest holding approximately 1%. Sequenced input: PBMCs. The receptors were sampled from a man younger than 30 in good health and CMV-seronegative.

J is TRBJ2-7 and V is TRBV7-9; 9 bases align to TRBD1. CDR1 SEHNR and CDR2 FQNEAQ come from the germline V gene (reference sequence). This CDR3 comprises 13 residues. The V and J ends lost 5 bases and 3 bases, in that order; junction bases with no gene match: 2. The CDR3 DNA reads as TGTGCCAGCAGCAGACAGGGGGACTACGAGCAGTACTTC. Its protein is CASSRQGDYEQYF.

J is TRBJ2-7 and V is TRBV19; D call uncertain. The CDR3 has 14 amino acids. V was clipped by 3 bases and J by 5 bases, with 14 bases between them. Germline CDR1 and CDR2: LNHDA and SQIVND (reference sequence). CDR3 sequence (DNA): TGTGCCAGTAGTATGGCGGAACTCACCCACGAGCAGTACTTC. It is translated as CASSMAELTHEQYF.

This chain uses TRBV4-2 with TRBJ1-6; D is uncertain. Trimming took 0 bases from V and 5 from J, leaving 5 bases between them. The CDR3 sequence is 14 residues long. Per the germline V gene, CDR1 is LGHNA and CDR2 is YNFKEQ. As DNA, the CDR3 is TGTGCCAGCAGCCAAGATGTCGATAATTCACCCCTCCACTTT. Encoded protein: CASSQDVDNSPLHF.

The V and J genes are TRBV19 and TRBJ1-1; D may be TRBD1 (5 bases). V shed 3 bases and J shed 4 bases, with 12 bases lying between them. Germline CDR1 reads LNHDA; CDR2 reads SQIVND (reference sequence). The CDR3 contains 14 residues. The CDR3 here is CASSMLGPGTEAFF. The CDR3 region has the DNA TGTGCCAGTAGTATGTTGGGGCCGGGCACTGAAGCTTTCTTT. The full variable domain, rest sourced from reference TRBV19 and TRBJ1-1, is DGGITQSPKYLFRKEGQNVTLSCEQNLNHDAMYWYRQDPGQGLRLIYYSQIVNDFQKGDIAEGYSVSREKKESFPLTVTSAQKNPTAFYLCASSMLGPGTEAFFGQGTRLTVV.

The chain is built from TRBV5-4 and TRBJ2-7, with 7 nucleotides matching TRBD1. The CDR3 runs 16 residues. Germline V CDR1 and CDR2: SGHNT, YYREEE (reference sequence). With 4 bases clipped from V and 3 bases from J, the junction kept 13 bases outside the gene matches. CDR3 in amino acids: CASSPLGQATDYEQYF. As DNA, the CDR3 is TGTGCCAGCAGCCCCCTAGGACAGGCCACGGACTACGAGCAGTACTTC.

The chain carries TRBV2 and TRBJ1-1; weak D call: TRBD1 (6 bases). Germline-derived CDR1 and CDR2 are SNHLY and FYNNEI. The CDR3 sequence is 15 residues long. V was clipped by 5 bases and J by 1 base, with 14 bases between them. The CDR3 region is CASSPSRQENTEAFF. The CDR3 nucleotides are TGTGCCAGCAGTCCTTCCCGACAGGAGAACACTGAAGCTTTCTTT. Variable domain in full (rest from reference TRBV2 and TRBJ1-1): EPEVTQTPSHQVTQMGQEVILRCVPISNHLYFYWYRQILGQKVEFLVSFYNNEISEKSEIFDDQFSVERPDGSNFTLKIRSTKLEDSAMYFCASSPSRQENTEAFFGQGTRLTVV.

The V and J genes are TRBV7-6 and TRBJ2-7; a possible D gene is TRBD1 (5 bases). V was pared by 3 bases and J by 2 bases, with 14 bases between. Germline V gene sequence: CDR1 SGHVS, CDR2 FNYEAQ. CDR3 length equals 15 residues. CDR3 region: CASSFMGQGTYEQYF. The CDR3 region has the DNA TGTGCCAGCAGCTTCATGGGGCAGGGAACCTACGAGCAGTACTTC.

This chain links TRBV19 with TRBJ1-5; 9 positions agree with TRBD1. CDR1 LNHDA and CDR2 SQIVND come from the germline V gene (reference sequence). The J segment lost 3 bases and the V segment lost 5 bases, leaving 8 bases of the junction unmatched. The CDR3 loop spans 16 amino acids. CDR3 sequence (DNA): TGTGCCAGTAGTCCTTACCGGGACAGGGTCAATCAGCCCCAGCATTTT. Amino acids: CASSPYRDRVNQPQHF.

The chain links TRBV7-6 to TRBJ1-1; TRBD1 matches 7 bases. This CDR3 comprises 17 residues. The V segment lost 3 bases and the J segment 2 bases; nucleotides outside the gene matches: 12. Germline V gene data show CDR1 as SGHVS and CDR2 as FNYEAQ. CDR3 residues: CASSFRDNRGVNTEAFF. The CDR3 coding sequence is TGTGCCAGCAGCTTCCGGGACAACAGGGGAGTCAACACTGAAGCTTTCTTT.

J is TRBJ2-2 and V is TRBV9; TRBD1 is a possible D gene (6 bases). The CDR3 has 13 residues. V was pared by 5 bases and J by 6 bases, with 11 bases between. Germline loops: CDR1 SGDLS, CDR2 YYNGEE. CDR3 region: CASRQGGPGELFF. The CDR3 DNA reads TGTGCCAGCAGACAGGGTGGGCCCGGGGAGCTGTTTTTT.

The chain joins TRBV25-1 to TRBJ1-1; TRBD1 is a possible D gene (6 bases). V was cut by 3 bases and J by 8 bases, with 16 bases left in between. CDR1 and CDR2 (germline): MGHDK, SYGVNS. This CDR3 spans 14 amino acids. CDR3 DNA: TGTGCCAGCAGTGATTGGACAGCTAAACGGGAAGCTTTCTTT. As protein: CASSDWTAKREAFF.

The CDR3 bases are TGTGCCAGCAGCTCCCGGGACTTCCGACCAGATACGCAGTATTTT. As protein: CASSSRDFRPDTQYF. The chain carries TRBV7-9 and TRBJ2-3; D may be TRBD2 (6 bases). Germline V gene sequence: CDR1 SEHNR, CDR2 FQNEAQ (reference sequence). Deletions cut 4 bases from V and 4 bases from J, with 15 bases between. This CDR3 comprises 15 residues.

This chain links TRBV7-2 with TRBJ2-7; TRBD1 matches 7 bases. J lost 7 bases, V lost 5 bases, and 8 bases had no gene match. The CDR3 is 13 residues long. Per the germline V gene, CDR1 is SGHTA and CDR2 is FQGNSA. The CDR3 reads CASSVRDSGEQYF. The DNA of the CDR3 is TGTGCCAGCAGCGTACGGGACAGCGGAGAGCAGTACTTC. Based on the CDR3 plus reference TRBV7-2 and TRBJ2-7, the full variable domain is GAGVSQSPSNKVTEKGKDVELRCDPISGHTALYWYRQSLGQGLEFLIYFQGNSAPDKSGLPSDRFSAERTGGSVSTLTIQRTQQEDSAVYLCASSVRDSGEQYFGPGTRLTVT.

The V call is TRBV2, the J call TRBJ2-7, with 7 bases matching TRBD2. Looked up from germline, CDR1 is SNHLY and CDR2 is FYNNEI. V shed 1 base, J shed 3 bases, and the junction held 6 bases outside the gene matches. CDR3 length: 15 amino acids. The chain's CDR3 is CASSEGQGGLYEQYF. CDR3 DNA: TGTGCCAGCAGTGAAGGGCAGGGAGGGCTCTACGAGCAGTACTTC.

This CDR3 is CASSLLIPPSWTF. The CDR3 nucleotides read TGTGCCAGCAGCCTATTAATCCCCCCTAGTTGGACCTTC. This chain links TRBV28 with TRBJ1-2, with unresolved D. This CDR3 comprises 13 residues. V was clipped by 6 bases and J by 14 bases, with 22 bases between them. Per the germline V gene, CDR1 is MDHEN and CDR2 is SYDVKM.

J is TRBJ2-1 and V is TRBV7-8; the match to TRBD2 covers 8 bases. V shed 1 base and J 7 bases; nucleotides not matched to a gene: 6. Looked up from germline, CDR1 is SGHVS and CDR2 is FQNEAQ. The CDR3 is 15 residues long. Here the CDR3 reads CASSLDIAGSNEQFF. The CDR3 DNA reads as TGTGCCAGCAGCTTAGATATAGCGGGGTCTAATGAGCAGTTCTTC.

As concerns this clone: Other DNA sequences of this sample code for an identical CDR3. The chain couples TRBV18 to TRBJ2-3; D remains ambiguous. The V and J ends lost 1 base and 2 bases respectively, with 4 bases between them. CDR1 is KGHSH and CDR2 is LQKENI in the germline V gene. This CDR3 has 13 amino acids. The CDR3 region has the DNA TGTGCCAGCTCACCACGAGCCACAGATACGCAGTATTTT. Its protein product is CASSPRATDTQYF.

J is TRBJ1-5 and V is TRBV5-5; tentative D call: TRBD1 (5 bases). Germline V gives CDR1 SGHKS, CDR2 YYEKEE (reference sequence). Trimming took 0 bases from V and 3 from J, leaving 10 bases between them. This CDR3 is built from 15 residues. The chain's CDR3 is CASSLAPGDNQPQHF. The CDR3 nucleotides read TGTGCCAGCAGCTTGGCCCCGGGGGACAATCAGCCCCAGCATTTT.

V and J are TRBV5-1 and TRBJ2-5, with 7 bases fitting TRBD1. V was clipped by 4 bases and J by 6 bases; unmatched bases: 15. CDR3 length: 16 residues. CDR1 and CDR2 (germline): SGHRS, YFSETQ. This CDR3 is CASSPSAGTAAKTQYF. In DNA form, the CDR3 reads TGCGCCAGCAGCCCTTCGGCCGGGACAGCCGCGAAGACCCAGTACTTC. Full variable domain (outside the CDR3, taken from reference TRBV5-1 and TRBJ2-5): KAGVTQTPRYLIKTRGQQVTLSCSPISGHRSVSWYQQTPGQGLQFLFEYFSETQRNKGNFPGRFSGRQFSNSRSEMNVSTLELGDSALYLCASSPSAGTAAKTQYFGPGTRLLVL.

The chain couples TRBV10-2 to TRBJ1-6, with D tentatively TRBD1 (6 bases). The germline CDR1 and CDR2 sequences are WSHSY and SAAADI. The CDR3 spans 14 residues. With 3 bases removed from V and 10 bases from J, the gap between germline ends came to 13 bases. In DNA form, the CDR3 reads TGCGCCAGCAGTGACCCCAACAGGGAATCACCCCTCCACTTT. Residues: CASSDPNRESPLHF.

This chain uses TRBV6-6 with TRBJ1-1, with D possibly matching TRBD1 (6 bases). This CDR3 has 15 residues. From germline, CDR1 is MNHNY and CDR2 SVGAGI (reference sequence). V lost 0 bases and J 6 bases, leaving 14 bases between the germline ends. The chain's CDR3 is CASSYSGGQRSEAFF. The CDR3 DNA reads TGTGCCAGCAGTTACTCAGGGGGTCAACGATCTGAAGCTTTCTTT.

This rearrangement joins TRBV7-8 to TRBJ1-1, with TRBD1 matching 8 bases. The CDR3 contains 16 residues. The V gene's germline CDR1 is SGHVS and CDR2 FQNEAQ. J lost 4 bases, V lost 4 bases, and 11 bases had no gene match. CDR3 nucleotides: TGTGCCAGCAGCTCCCGGAGACGGACAGGGATCACTGAAGCTTTCTTT. This translates into CASSSRRRTGITEAFF.

The chain combines TRBV30 with TRBJ1-5; TRBD1 matches at 9 bases. J was trimmed by 3 bases and V by 0 bases; bases with no gene match: 9. Germline values: CDR1 GTSNPN, CDR2 SVGIG (reference sequence). The CDR3 contains 17 residues. DNA of the CDR3: TGTGCCTGGAGTGTAAGGTCCGGGACAGGGCACAATCAGCCCCAGCATTTT. Its translation is CAWSVRSGTGHNQPQHF.

The chain is built from TRBV29-1 and TRBJ1-3; D may be TRBD1 (6 bases). This CDR3 is 13 amino acids long. V lost 4 bases and J lost 8, with 15 bases in between. The germline CDR1 and CDR2 sequences are SQVTM and ANQGSEA. CDR3 in DNA: TGCAGCGTTGGACTGGGACATGGGGACACCATATATTTT. Translating gives CSVGLGHGDTIYF.

V is TRBV5-1 and J is TRBJ2-5, with a tentative D call TRBD2 (6 bases). The assigned J gene may be wrong: the sequence end matches TRBJ2-7 better. Germline V CDR1 and CDR2: SGHRS, YFSETQ. The CDR3 has 15 residues. CDR3 nucleotides: TGCGCCAGCAGCTTGGCCACAGGACTGGGAGGCGAGCAGTACTTC. Residues: CASSLATGLGGEQYF.

The chain links TRBV4-1 to TRBJ2-2; TRBD1 might be the D (5 bases). The CDR3 contains 16 residues. CDR1 and CDR2 from the germline V gene are MGHRA and YSYEKL. Trimming took 3 bases from V and 5 from J, leaving 16 bases between them. CDR3 coding DNA: TGCGCCAGCAGCCAGATTCCAGGGCCTTGGACCGGGGAGCTGTTTTTT. Protein product: CASSQIPGPWTGELFF.

This chain joins TRBV27 and TRBJ1-4, with no clear D. This CDR3 spans 15 amino acids. Trimming pared 2 bases from V and 0 bases from J, leaving 7 bases between. The germline V gene encodes CDR1 MNHEY and CDR2 SMNVEV (reference sequence). CDR3 in DNA: TGTGCCAGCAGTTTAGTAGCTGCAACTAATGAAAAACTGTTTTTT. Its protein is CASSLVAATNEKLFF.

The rearrangement uses TRBV29-1 and TRBJ2-3; TRBD1 is a possible D gene (5 bases). The germline V gene encodes CDR1 SQVTM and CDR2 ANQGSEA. The CDR3 consists of 14 residues. The V end was cut by 4 bases, the J end by 2 bases, with 13 bases between. The DNA for the CDR3 is TGCAGCGTTGCACAGGCAGGGCCCACAGATACGCAGTATTTT. Amino acid sequence: CSVAQAGPTDTQYF.

The rearrangement joins TRBV30 to TRBJ1-1; D is ambiguous. The CDR3 totals 12 residues. CDR1 and CDR2 (germline): GTSNPN, SVGIG (reference sequence). The V gene lost 4 bases and the J gene lost 3 bases, with 9 bases spanning the gap. CDR3 nucleotides: TGTGCCTGGAACCTGAGGGACACTGAAGCTTTCTTT. Encoded protein: CAWNLRDTEAFF.

The genes are TRBV29-1 and TRBJ2-1; 12 bases line up with TRBD2. The CDR3 contains 14 residues. CDR1 and CDR2 from the germline V gene are SQVTM and ANQGSEA. Losses at the gene ends were 4 bases for V and 6 bases for J; bases not matched to a gene: 4. The CDR3 DNA is TGCAGCGTTGCCCGGACTAGCGGGGCCAATGAGCAGTTCTTC. Protein product: CSVARTSGANEQFF.